A single sample gave rise to the 27 T cell receptor beta chains below, sequenced in a study of shared clonotypes between healthy human individuals (dated by TCRdb to about 2020). To prepare the library, the immunoSEQ multiplex PCR assay was applied. TCRdb took over this immuneACCESS table, retaining in-frame rearrangements with V and J assigned. Such tables are incomplete; in checked studies, under half of the missing clones stem from an unresolved V gene, and the remainder is unexplained. This sample lists fewer than 700,000 clones; approximately 96% were detected once. The ten largest clonotypes hold about 0.11% of the sample. CD8 naive samples consisted of CD45RO-negative cells that were positively selected for CCR7, yielding a CD45RA+CCR7+ population without TemRA cells. Sequencing input: naive CD8+ T cells sorted from blood. Sample cell subset or site, as interpreted from the label and publication: CD45RA+CCR7+. Source of these receptors: a woman in her 30s in good health.

The CDR3: CASSVDPSGRWETQYF. The CDR3 region has the DNA TGTGCCAGCAGTGTCGATCCTAGCGGGAGGTGGGAGACCCAGTACTTC. This sequence joins TRBV27 and TRBJ2-5; 11 bases match TRBD2. V gave up 5 bases and J gave up 5 bases; unmatched junction bases: 10. The germline CDR1 and CDR2 sequences are MNHEY and SMNVEV (reference sequence). The CDR3 extends over 16 amino acids.

The chain joins TRBV9 to TRBJ2-7; D gene uncertain. Germline loops: CDR1 SGDLS, CDR2 YYNGEE. V shed 0 bases and J shed 2 bases, with 12 bases lying between them. This CDR3 has 15 residues. CDR3 coding DNA: TGTGCCAGCAGCGTAGGTAGGTCTACAACCTACGAGCAGTACTTC. Encoded protein: CASSVGRSTTYEQYF.

The CDR3 spells CASSLVGDGGIAYNEQFF. Here the CDR3 DNA reads TGTGCCAGCAGCTTAGTAGGGGACGGGGGAATCGCCTACAATGAGCAGTTCTTC. The V call is TRBV7-6, the J call TRBJ2-1; weak D call: TRBD2 (6 bases). V dropped 1 base and J dropped 2 bases, with 18 bases sitting between them. CDR1 and CDR2 (germline): SGHVS, FNYEAQ. This CDR3 has 18 amino acids.

In this sample, this clone turned up once. The rearrangement joins TRBV7-5 to TRBJ1-4. TRBV7-5 corresponds to a pseudogene. This CDR3 is built from 14 residues. In DNA, the CDR3 is TGTGTCAGAAGCTTAAACCACTATAATGAAAAACTGCTTTTT. Encoded protein: CVRSLNHYNEKLLF.

The chain employs TRBV19 and TRBJ2-1; D perhaps matches TRBD2 (5 bases). V lost 7 bases and J lost 5, with 12 bases in between. The CDR3 runs to 13 residues. CDR1 is LNHDA and CDR2 is SQIVND in the germline V gene (reference sequence). CDR3 residues: CASIEEEDNEQFF. The CDR3 DNA sequence: TGTGCCAGTATTGAGGAGGAGGACAATGAGCAGTTCTTC.

The chain is built from TRBV6-5 and TRBJ2-3; D is ambiguous. V was pared by 1 base and J by 0 bases, with 5 bases between. The CDR3 has 14 amino acids. Looked up from germline, CDR1 is MNHEY and CDR2 is SVGAGI. CDR3 sequence reads: CASSYLSSTDTQYF. In nucleotides, the CDR3 is TGTGCCAGCAGTTACTTGTCAAGCACAGATACGCAGTATTTT.

The chain is built from TRBV5-1 and TRBJ2-7; 16 bases match TRBD2. Unmatched junction bases numbered 8, after V lost 2 bases and J lost 3 bases. The CDR3 is made up of 18 amino acids. In germline, CDR1 is SGHRS, CDR2 YFSETQ. CDR3 DNA sequence: TGCGCCAGCAGCTTCCGGGGGACTAGCGGGAGGGCCGGCTACGAGCAGTACTTC. Protein sequence: CASSFRGTSGRAGYEQYF.

This clone was detected only once. The rearrangement uses TRBV28 and TRBJ2-1; D not certain. From germline, CDR1 is MDHEN and CDR2 SYDVKM. The CDR3 runs 14 residues. The ends were cut back, 6 bases at V and 5 bases at J, with 14 bases in the middle. The CDR3 is CASSLLLEDNEQFF. The DNA of the CDR3 is TGTGCCAGCAGCTTACTATTAGAAGACAATGAGCAGTTCTTC.

In its sample, this clone was seen once. In DNA, the CDR3 is TGTGCCAGCAGCCTCGGGACAGGGGGAAGGGGGGAAAAACTGTTTTTT. Protein: CASSLGTGGRGEKLFF. V and J are TRBV11-2 and TRBJ1-4, with 11 nucleotides matching TRBD1. The V and J ends lost 5 bases and 8 bases, in that order; junction bases with no gene match: 10. CDR3 size: 16 residues. Germline loops: CDR1 SGHAT, CDR2 FQNNGV.

The rearrangement links TRBV27 to TRBJ1-2; D may be TRBD1 (6 bases). This CDR3 is built from 16 residues. The V and J ends lost 6 bases and 5 bases respectively, with 22 bases between them. The germline gives CDR1 MNHEY, CDR2 SMNVEV (reference sequence). This CDR3 reads CASRPPPWRGDYGYTF. The CDR3, as DNA: TGTGCCAGCAGACCCCCCCCGTGGAGGGGGGATTATGGCTACACCTTC.

The gene calls are TRBV27 and TRBJ2-1; 7 bases are shared with TRBD1. The ends lost 8 bases at V and 8 bases at J; junction bases unmatched: 15. Germline V gene sequence: CDR1 MNHEY, CDR2 SMNVEV (reference sequence). The CDR3 runs to 15 residues. The CDR3 sequence: CASGSLGQSQHEQFF. The CDR3 DNA reads TGTGCCAGCGGCTCTTTGGGACAGTCCCAACATGAGCAGTTCTTC.

The sample holds a few counts of this clone. Other DNA sequences of this sample code for an identical CDR3. This chain uses TRBV7-9 with TRBJ1-5; TRBD1 agrees at 9 bases. With V trimmed by 5 bases and J by 4 bases, 6 bases remained unmatched. This CDR3 has 15 amino acids. Germline V gene data show CDR1 as SEHNR and CDR2 as FQNEAQ (reference sequence). The CDR3 sequence: CASSPQGAGNQPQHF. The CDR3 nucleotides read TGTGCCAGCAGCCCACAGGGGGCTGGAAATCAGCCCCAGCATTTT.

The chain carries TRBV13 and TRBJ2-1; D may be TRBD2 (6 bases). The CDR3 length is 15 residues. V shed 5 bases and J shed 2 bases, with 13 bases lying between them. CDR1 and CDR2 from the germline V gene are PRHDT and FYEKMQ (reference sequence). The DNA of the CDR3 is TGTGCCAGCAGCCGCCGGGACTTCACCTACAATGAGCAGTTCTTC. It encodes CASSRRDFTYNEQFF.

In this sample, this clone turned up once. The chain recombines TRBV7-9 with TRBJ2-7, with 10 bases that match TRBD2. The CDR3 totals 15 residues. CDR1 is SEHNR, CDR2 FQNEAQ, per germline (reference sequence). With V trimmed by 5 bases and J by 4 bases, 8 bases remained unmatched. For the CDR3, the DNA is TGTGCCAGCAGCGCCGCCGGGACTAGCGTATACGAGCAGTACTTC. Translating gives CASSAAGTSVYEQYF. Filled out from reference TRBV7-9 and TRBJ2-7, the complete variable domain reads DTGVSQNPRHKITKRGQNVTFRCDPISEHNRLYWYRQTLGQGPEFLTYFQNEAQLEKSRLLSDRFSAERPKGSFSTLEIQRTEQGDSAMYLCASSAAGTSVYEQYFGPGTRLTVT.

The rearrangement uses TRBV5-4 and TRBJ2-1, with 15 bases lining up with TRBD2. This CDR3 has 16 residues. V was clipped by 3 bases and J by 9 bases; unmatched bases: 7. CDR1 and CDR2 from the germline V gene are SGHNT and YYREEE (reference sequence). The CDR3 sequence is CASSSGLAGGPGEQFF. The CDR3 DNA reads as TGTGCCAGCAGCTCAGGACTAGCGGGAGGGCCGGGTGAGCAGTTCTTC.

This clone has only a few counts. This chain links TRBV27 with TRBJ2-6; D gene unclear. Looked up from germline, CDR1 is MNHEY and CDR2 is SMNVEV (reference sequence). CDR3 length: 13 amino acids. Trimming cost V 3 bases and J 2 bases, with 2 bases left between them. The CDR3 sequence is CASSFAGANVLTF. CDR3 coding DNA: TGTGCCAGCAGTTTCGCTGGGGCCAACGTCCTGACTTTC.

The chain joins TRBV5-5 to TRBJ1-4; TRBD1 is a possible D gene (6 bases). CDR3 length equals 15 residues. The germline V and J ends were trimmed by 2 bases and 2 bases, with 10 bases remaining between them. Germline CDR1 and CDR2: SGHKS and YYEKEE (reference sequence). Here the CDR3 reads CASSFSGHTNEKLFF. The CDR3 DNA reads TGTGCCAGCAGCTTTTCGGGACACACTAATGAAAAACTGTTTTTT.

The chain links TRBV28 to TRBJ2-7; D possibly uses TRBD1 or TRBD2 (5 bases each). This CDR3 is built from 14 residues. Trimming shortened V by 4 bases and J by 5 bases, and 15 bases separated the two germline ends. Germline values: CDR1 MDHEN, CDR2 SYDVKM. CDR3 sequence (DNA): TGTGCCAGCAGTTCGGGGCCCCTAGGGCACGAGCAGTACTTC. Protein sequence: CASSSGPLGHEQYF.

A single count supports this clone. The rearrangement links TRBV4-2 to TRBJ1-4; tentatively, D is TRBD1 (5 bases). In germline, CDR1 is LGHNA, CDR2 YNFKEQ. The germline V and J ends were trimmed by 3 bases and 7 bases, with 18 bases remaining between them. The CDR3 is 16 amino acids. The CDR3 region is CASSHGPRDGSEKLFF. In nucleotides, the CDR3 is TGTGCCAGCAGCCACGGGCCCCGGGACGGGAGTGAAAAACTGTTTTTT.

Regarding this clone: An end of the junction does not agree with germline; a read error may underlie this. The chain has TRBV11-2 and TRBJ2-7, with 12 bases fitting TRBD2. CDR1 is SGHAT, CDR2 FQNNGV, per germline. The CDR3 contains 16 residues. DNA for the CDR3: TGTGCCAGCAACTTACGGACTAGCGGGACCTACGTCGAGCAGTACTTC. Its protein product is CASNLRTSGTYVEQYF.

V is TRBV12-5 and J is TRBJ1-1, with 7 bases fitting TRBD1. Germline V gives CDR1 LGHNT, CDR2 FRNRAP. This CDR3 has 17 residues. V gave up 7 bases and J gave up 0 bases; unmatched junction bases: 14. The CDR3 DNA follows: TGTGCTAGTGCCGAGGGGGTCACAGGGGCCTTGAACACTGAAGCTTTCTTT. Encoded protein: CASAEGVTGALNTEAFF.

This clone appeared once. V is TRBV5-1 and J is TRBJ1-2; 7 positions agree with TRBD1. V gave up 2 bases and J gave up 6 bases; unmatched junction bases: 4. In germline, CDR1 is SGHRS, CDR2 YFSETQ. This CDR3 region has 13 residues. The chain's CDR3 is CASSFEGADGYTF. DNA for the CDR3: TGCGCCAGCAGCTTTGAGGGGGCGGATGGCTACACCTTC.

J is TRBJ2-7 and V is TRBV2; D is perhaps TRBD1 (6 bases). Germline CDR1 SNHLY, CDR2 FYNNEI. The CDR3 is made up of 15 amino acids. Trimming took off 1 base at V and 3 bases at J, with 13 bases between the two ends. For the CDR3, the DNA is TGTGCCAGCAGTGAAGGCAGGGGTAATCTCTACGAGCAGTACTTC. As protein: CASSEGRGNLYEQYF.

The V and J genes are TRBV9 and TRBJ2-7; D is uncertain. Trimming removed 0 bases at V and 7 bases at J, with 11 bases between. Looked up from germline, CDR1 is SGDLS and CDR2 is YYNGEE. The CDR3 length is 13 residues. CDR3 sequence: CASSVVNLGEQYF. In nucleotides, the CDR3 is TGTGCCAGCAGCGTAGTAAACCTGGGTGAGCAGTACTTC.

This chain links TRBV7-9 with TRBJ2-2; D is undetermined. The CDR3 extends over 16 amino acids. Trimming removed 7 bases at V and 0 bases at J, with 15 bases between. The V gene's germline CDR1 is SEHNR and CDR2 FQNEAQ (reference sequence). This CDR3 is CASNSDSRTNTGELFF. CDR3 in DNA: TGTGCCAGCAACTCGGATTCCAGAACGAACACCGGGGAGCTGTTTTTT. Full variable domain (outside the CDR3, taken from reference TRBV7-9 and TRBJ2-2): DTGVSQNPRHKITKRGQNVTFRCDPISEHNRLYWYRQTLGQGPEFLTYFQNEAQLEKSRLLSDRFSAERPKGSFSTLEIQRTEQGDSAMYLCASNSDSRTNTGELFFGEGSRLTVL.

This clone was found once. The chain links TRBV29-1 to TRBJ2-5; D is possibly TRBD1 (6 bases). The assigned J gene may be wrong: the sequence end matches TRBJ2-7 better. The CDR3 has 14 residues. Germline V gene sequence: CDR1 SQVTM, CDR2 ANQGSEA. CDR3 region: CSVSGRDNFYEQYF. The CDR3 DNA follows: TGCAGCGTATCGGGTCGGGACAACTTTTACGAGCAGTACTTC.

V usage is TRBV10-3 and J usage is TRBJ1-4, with D perhaps TRBD1 (5 bases). Germline V CDR1 and CDR2: ENHRY, SYGVKD. The V gene lost 0 bases and the J gene lost 10 bases, with 12 bases spanning the gap. CDR3 length: 14 amino acids. The CDR3 sequence is CAISESKDTAKLFF. For the CDR3, the DNA is TGTGCCATCAGTGAGTCGAAGGACACGGCAAAACTGTTTTTT.